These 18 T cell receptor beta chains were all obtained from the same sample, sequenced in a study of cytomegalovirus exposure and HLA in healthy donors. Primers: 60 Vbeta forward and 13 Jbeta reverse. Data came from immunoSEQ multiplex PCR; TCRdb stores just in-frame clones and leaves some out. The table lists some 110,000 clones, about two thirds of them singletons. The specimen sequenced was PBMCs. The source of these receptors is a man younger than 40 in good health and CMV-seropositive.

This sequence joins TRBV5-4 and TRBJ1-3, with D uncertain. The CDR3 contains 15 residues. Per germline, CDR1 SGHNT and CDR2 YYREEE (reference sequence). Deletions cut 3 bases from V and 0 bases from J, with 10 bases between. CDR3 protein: CASSSAAISGNTIYF. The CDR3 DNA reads TGTGCCAGCAGCTCCGCGGCGATCTCTGGAAACACCATATATTTT.

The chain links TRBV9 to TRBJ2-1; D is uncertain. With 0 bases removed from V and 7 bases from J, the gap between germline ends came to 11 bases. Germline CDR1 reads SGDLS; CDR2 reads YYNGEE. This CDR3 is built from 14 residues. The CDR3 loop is CASSVDTYGNEQFF. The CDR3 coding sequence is TGTGCCAGCAGCGTAGATACCTACGGTAATGAGCAGTTCTTC.

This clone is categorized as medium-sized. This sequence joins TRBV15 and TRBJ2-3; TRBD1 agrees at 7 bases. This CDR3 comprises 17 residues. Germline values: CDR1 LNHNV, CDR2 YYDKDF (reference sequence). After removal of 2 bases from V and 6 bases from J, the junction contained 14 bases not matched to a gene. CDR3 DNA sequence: TGTGCCACCAGCAGATCGCTAGGGGGCTGGGCGGAGGATACGCAGTATTTT. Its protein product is CATSRSLGGWAEDTQYF.

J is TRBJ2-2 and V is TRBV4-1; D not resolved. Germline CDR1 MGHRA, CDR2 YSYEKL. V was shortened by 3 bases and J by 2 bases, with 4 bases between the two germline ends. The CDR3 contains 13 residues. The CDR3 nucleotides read TGCGCCAGCAGCCACGTTAACACCGGGGAGCTGTTTTTT. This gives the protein CASSHVNTGELFF.

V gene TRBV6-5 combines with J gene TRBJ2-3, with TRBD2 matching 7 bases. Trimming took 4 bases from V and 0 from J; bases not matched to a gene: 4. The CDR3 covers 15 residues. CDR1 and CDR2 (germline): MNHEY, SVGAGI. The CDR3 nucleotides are TGTGCCAGCAGTTGGGAGGGGAGGAGCACAGATACGCAGTATTTT. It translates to CASSWEGRSTDTQYF.

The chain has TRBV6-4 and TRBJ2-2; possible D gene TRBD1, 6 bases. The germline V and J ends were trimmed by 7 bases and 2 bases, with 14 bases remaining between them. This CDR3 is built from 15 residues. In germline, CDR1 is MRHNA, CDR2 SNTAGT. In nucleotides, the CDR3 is TGTGCCAGCATTCCCAACAGGGAAAACACCGGGGAGCTGTTTTTT. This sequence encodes CASIPNRENTGELFF.

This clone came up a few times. CDR3 protein: CASSLDRPTGAETQYF. The CDR3 DNA reads TGTGCCAGCAGCTTAGATCGGCCGACAGGGGCAGAGACCCAGTACTTC. The chain combines TRBV11-3 with TRBJ2-5; 8 positions agree with TRBD1. Germline CDR1 SGHNT, CDR2 YENEEA. With V trimmed by 0 bases and J by 4 bases, 7 bases remained unmatched. This CDR3 contains 16 residues. Based on the CDR3 plus reference TRBV11-3 and TRBJ2-5, the full variable domain is EAGVVQSPRYKIIEKKQPVAFWCNPISGHNTLYWYLQNLGQGPELLIRYENEEAVDDSQLPKDRFSAERLKGVDSTLKIQPAELGDSAVYLCASSLDRPTGAETQYFGPGTRLLVL.

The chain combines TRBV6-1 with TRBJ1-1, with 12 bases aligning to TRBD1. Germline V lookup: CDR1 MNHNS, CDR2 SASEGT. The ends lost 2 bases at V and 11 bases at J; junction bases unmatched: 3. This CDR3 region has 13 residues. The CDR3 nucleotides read TGTGCCAGCAGTGAATGGGACAGGGGGCTGGCTTTCTTT. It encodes CASSEWDRGLAFF.

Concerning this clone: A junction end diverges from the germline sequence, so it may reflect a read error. In nucleotides, the CDR3 is TGCGCCAGCAGCTCCCGGGAGCCTTCCTCCGAGCAGTACTTC. This encodes CASSSREPSSEQYF. V and J are TRBV5-1 and TRBJ2-7; a possible D gene is TRBD2 (6 bases). The CDR3 extends over 14 amino acids. Germline-derived CDR1 and CDR2 are SGHRS and YFSETQ.

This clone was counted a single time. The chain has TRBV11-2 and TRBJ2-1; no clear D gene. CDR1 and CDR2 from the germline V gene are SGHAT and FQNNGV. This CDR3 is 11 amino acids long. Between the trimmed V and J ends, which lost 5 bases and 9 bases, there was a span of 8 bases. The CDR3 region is CASSQPVEQFF. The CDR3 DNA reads TGTGCCAGCAGCCAACCGGTTGAGCAGTTCTTC.

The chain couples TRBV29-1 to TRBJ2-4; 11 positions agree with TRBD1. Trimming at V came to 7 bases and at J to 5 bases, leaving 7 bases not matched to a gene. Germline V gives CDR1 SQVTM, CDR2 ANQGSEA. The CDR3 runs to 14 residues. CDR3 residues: CSGWTGGAENIQYF. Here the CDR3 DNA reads TGCAGCGGTTGGACAGGGGGCGCGGAAAACATTCAGTACTTC.

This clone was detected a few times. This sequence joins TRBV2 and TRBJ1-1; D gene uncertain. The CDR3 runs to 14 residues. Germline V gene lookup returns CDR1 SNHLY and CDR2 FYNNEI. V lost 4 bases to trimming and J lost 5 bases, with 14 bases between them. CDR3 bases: TGTGCCAGCAGTGGAACGGACGCGGGGACTGAAGCTTTCTTT. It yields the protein CASSGTDAGTEAFF. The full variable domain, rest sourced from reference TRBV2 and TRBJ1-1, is EPEVTQTPSHQVTQMGQEVILRCVPISNHLYFYWYRQILGQKVEFLVSFYNNEISEKSEIFDDQFSVERPDGSNFTLKIRSTKLEDSAMYFCASSGTDAGTEAFFGQGTRLTVV.

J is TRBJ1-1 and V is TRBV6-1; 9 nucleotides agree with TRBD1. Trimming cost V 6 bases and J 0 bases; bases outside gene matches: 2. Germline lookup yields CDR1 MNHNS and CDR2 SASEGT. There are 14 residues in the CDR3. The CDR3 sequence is CASRDRGLNTEAFF. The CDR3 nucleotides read TGTGCCAGCAGGGACAGGGGCCTGAACACTGAAGCTTTCTTT.

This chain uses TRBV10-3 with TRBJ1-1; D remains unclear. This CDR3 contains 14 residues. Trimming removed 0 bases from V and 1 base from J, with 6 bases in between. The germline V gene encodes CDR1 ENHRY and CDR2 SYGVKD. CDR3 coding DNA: TGTGCCATCAGTGAGTCCGTCTCGAACACTGAAGCTTTCTTT. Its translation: CAISESVSNTEAFF.

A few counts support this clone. CDR3: CASSPGAGGMSNQPQHF. The CDR3 bases are TGCGCCAGCAGCCCCGGGGCAGGGGGGATGAGCAATCAGCCCCAGCATTTT. V gene TRBV5-1 combines with J gene TRBJ1-5; 7 nucleotides match TRBD1. J gave up 1 base and V 4 bases, and 11 bases lay outside the gene matches. The CDR3 consists of 17 residues. From germline, CDR1 is SGHRS and CDR2 YFSETQ.

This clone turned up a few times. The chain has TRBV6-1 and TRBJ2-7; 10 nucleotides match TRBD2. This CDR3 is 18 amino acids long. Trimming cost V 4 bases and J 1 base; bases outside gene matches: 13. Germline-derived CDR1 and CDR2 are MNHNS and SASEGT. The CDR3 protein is CASSGIRLAGGQSYEQYF. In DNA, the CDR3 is TGTGCCAGCAGTGGGATAAGATTAGCGGGGGGCCAATCCTACGAGCAGTACTTC.

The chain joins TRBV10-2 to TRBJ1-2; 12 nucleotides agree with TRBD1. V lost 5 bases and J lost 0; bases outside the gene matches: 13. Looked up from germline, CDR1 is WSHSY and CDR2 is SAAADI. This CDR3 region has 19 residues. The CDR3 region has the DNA TGCGCCAGCAGTCCTTTCGGGGGGACAGGGGGCGCAGCTAACTATGGCTACACCTTC. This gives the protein CASSPFGGTGGAANYGYTF.

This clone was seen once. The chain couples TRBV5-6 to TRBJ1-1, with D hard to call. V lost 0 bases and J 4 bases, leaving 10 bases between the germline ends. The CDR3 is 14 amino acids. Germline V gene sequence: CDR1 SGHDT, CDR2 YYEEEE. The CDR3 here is CASSLDGWSTEAFF. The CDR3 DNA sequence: TGTGCCAGCAGCTTGGATGGATGGAGCACTGAAGCTTTCTTT.